Listed here are 18 T cell receptor beta chains from one sample, sequenced in a study of cytomegalovirus exposure and HLA in healthy donors. The PCR ran on 60 Vbeta and 13 Jbeta primers. Profiling relied on immunoSEQ multiplex PCR, and the TCRdb table lists in-frame clones only, not all of them. The table shows over 150,000 clones, with about 82% occurring only once. Material: PBMCs. These receptor sequences come from a male donor in good health and CMV-seronegative.

V is TRBV23-1 and J is TRBJ1-5; 12 nucleotides align to TRBD1. TRBV23-1 has ORF status, its function being uncertain. The CDR3 has 17 residues. CDR3 in amino acids: CAKTNIYRDRGPQPQHF. The CDR3, as DNA: TGCGCAAAAACCAACATCTACCGGGACAGGGGGCCTCAGCCCCAGCATTTT.

The gene calls are TRBV7-3 and TRBJ2-3, with D uncertain. The CDR3 runs to 13 residues. Germline lookup yields CDR1 SGHTA and CDR2 FQGTGA. Trimming took off 5 bases at V and 8 bases at J, with 14 bases between the two ends. CDR3 loop: CASSPIAAGTQYF. CDR3 nucleotides: TGTGCCAGCAGCCCGATAGCCGCCGGTACGCAGTATTTT.

The CDR3 sequence is CASRETDQPQHF. The CDR3 nucleotides read TGTGCCAGCAGGGAGACAGATCAGCCCCAGCATTTT. The V gene is TRBV2, the J gene TRBJ1-5; tentative D call: TRBD1 (5 bases). The CDR3 has 12 residues. Trimming cost V 6 bases and J 5 bases, with 8 bases left between them. CDR1 and CDR2 (germline): SNHLY, FYNNEI. The full variable domain, with the rest looked up from reference TRBV2 and TRBJ1-5, is EPEVTQTPSHQVTQMGQEVILRCVPISNHLYFYWYRQILGQKVEFLVSFYNNEISEKSEIFDDQFSVERPDGSNFTLKIRSTKLEDSAMYFCASRETDQPQHFGDGTRLSIL.

The V call is TRBV6-6, the J call TRBJ2-1; D might be TRBD2 (6 bases). This CDR3 spans 13 amino acids. Trimming took 10 bases from V and 4 from J, leaving 14 bases between them. From germline, CDR1 is MNHNY and CDR2 SVGAGI (reference sequence). The CDR3 spells CATGREDYNEQFF. CDR3 nucleotides: TGTGCCACCGGGCGGGAAGATTACAATGAGCAGTTCTTC.

This clone was counted only a few times. The junction departs from the called germline gene at one end, perhaps through a read error. V usage is TRBV28 and J usage is TRBJ1-5, with 9 bases matching TRBD1. The CDR3 is 19 amino acids. Germline loops: CDR1 MDHEN, CDR2 SYDVKM. The CDR3 DNA sequence: TGTGCCAGCGGTTTCCACAGGGGGCTAGGGGATTATAGCAATCAGCCCCAGCATTTT. This translates into CASGFHRGLGDYSNQPQHF.

The rearrangement joins TRBV30 to TRBJ2-2; the D gene is possibly TRBD2 (5 bases). This CDR3 is built from 13 residues. Germline V gene data show CDR1 as GTSNPN and CDR2 as SVGIG (reference sequence). The CDR3 DNA reads as TGTGCTTTACACCCGGGGTCCCCCGGGGAGCTGTTTTTT. This gives the protein CALHPGSPGELFF.

The chain links TRBV28 to TRBJ1-3; TRBD1 is a possible D gene (6 bases). This CDR3 has 15 amino acids. Trimming left V 6 bases short and J 4 bases short, with 16 bases between. Germline values: CDR1 MDHEN, CDR2 SYDVKM. CDR3 loop: CASSLGGRVGNTIYF. The CDR3 DNA sequence: TGTGCCAGCAGCCTAGGGGGAAGGGTCGGAAACACCATATATTTT.

This clone was counted a single time. V gene TRBV21-1 combines with J gene TRBJ2-7; the D call of TRBD2 is as the table states it, not checked on the DNA. TRBV21-1 is a recognized pseudogene. The CDR3 covers 15 residues. CDR3 bases: TGTGCCAGCAGCAAGACCGGACTAGCGTCAGGAGAGCAGTACTTC. Residues: CASSKTGLASGEQYF.

This clone was recorded only once. The V gene is TRBV6-6, the J gene TRBJ2-2, with TRBD2 matching 8 bases. Germline CDR1 and CDR2: MNHNY and SVGAGI (reference sequence). J lost 4 bases, V lost 3 bases, and 7 bases had no gene match. The length of the CDR3 is 16 residues. This chain's CDR3 is CASSYQRLAGTGELFF. CDR3 in DNA: TGTGCCAGCAGTTATCAAAGGCTAGCGGGCACCGGGGAGCTGTTTTTT.

The chain carries TRBV28 and TRBJ2-1, with 8 nucleotides matching TRBD2. Germline V gene data show CDR1 as MDHEN and CDR2 as SYDVKM. V was pared by 5 bases and J by 12 bases, with 9 bases of the junction left unmatched. This CDR3 is built from 13 residues. CDR3 loop: CASSLASGYRQFF. The DNA of the CDR3 is TGTGCCAGCAGTCTGGCTAGCGGGTATAGGCAGTTCTTC.

The chain combines TRBV7-6 with TRBJ2-1, with D possibly TRBD2 on 7 matching bases. The ends were cut back, 5 bases at V and 9 bases at J, with 20 bases in the middle. CDR3 length equals 15 residues. Germline V lookup: CDR1 SGHVS, CDR2 FNYEAQ. CDR3: CASSRKGGAGGEQFF. The CDR3 bases are TGTGCCAGCAGCAGAAAGGGGGGGGCCGGGGGTGAGCAGTTCTTC.

As DNA, the CDR3 is TGTGCCAGCAGCATGGACAGGGGGAAGCAGTACTTC. It codes for CASSMDRGKQYF. J is TRBJ2-7 and V is TRBV5-6; TRBD1 matches 10 bases. This CDR3 comprises 12 residues. Per germline, CDR1 SGHDT and CDR2 YYEEEE. V shed 4 bases, J shed 8 bases, and the junction held 3 bases outside the gene matches.

The chain combines TRBV2 with TRBJ1-6, with a possible D match to TRBD1 (6 bases). Trimming left V 6 bases short and J 6 bases short, with 18 bases between. This CDR3 is 16 amino acids long. Germline V lookup: CDR1 SNHLY, CDR2 FYNNEI. The CDR3 region has the DNA TGTGCCAGCAGGGGGGGGCGGGCAGCCATTAATTCACCCCTCCACTTT. This gives the protein CASRGGRAAINSPLHF.

The chain is built from TRBV19 and TRBJ1-2; 7 nucleotides agree with TRBD1. The CDR3 has 13 residues. The V gene end was trimmed by 8 bases and the J gene end by 10 bases; junction bases not matched to a gene: 13. The germline gives CDR1 LNHDA, CDR2 SQIVND (reference sequence). The CDR3 region is CASGIRQGLSYTF. In DNA form, the CDR3 reads TGTGCCAGTGGAATACGACAGGGATTATCCTACACCTTC.

The rearrangement links TRBV7-7 to TRBJ2-2; D remains ambiguous. The V gene's germline CDR1 is SSHAT and CDR2 FNYEAQ (reference sequence). The CDR3 totals 13 residues. With 2 bases removed from V and 7 bases from J, the gap between germline ends came to 8 bases. CDR3 DNA: TGTGCCAGCAGCTTAAGAGTTGACGGGGAGCTGTTTTTT. It specifies CASSLRVDGELFF.

This chain links TRBV7-2 with TRBJ2-3; 9 nucleotides agree with TRBD2. The CDR3 runs 17 residues. Germline V CDR1 and CDR2: SGHTA, FQGNSA. With 1 base clipped from V and 2 bases from J, the junction kept 7 bases outside the gene matches. The CDR3 loop reads CASSLDSGGIATDTQYF. In DNA, the CDR3 is TGTGCCAGCAGCTTAGACAGCGGGGGGATCGCCACAGATACGCAGTATTTT.

The rearrangement joins TRBV6-5 to TRBJ2-7; 12 bases agree with TRBD1. J gave up 7 bases and V 8 bases, and 9 bases lay outside the gene matches. The V gene's germline CDR1 is MNHEY and CDR2 SVGAGI. The CDR3 extends over 14 amino acids. CDR3 region: CASYGGTGGVEQYF. DNA of the CDR3: TGTGCCAGCTACGGCGGGACAGGGGGCGTTGAGCAGTACTTC.

The chain is built from TRBV2 and TRBJ2-5; no definite D call. Germline V gene data show CDR1 as SNHLY and CDR2 as FYNNEI. The CDR3 has 13 amino acids. Trimming stripped 8 bases from V and 0 bases from J, with 10 bases between. In nucleotides, the CDR3 is TGTGCCAGCTCTATTAGCTACCAAGAGACCCAGTACTTC. Protein sequence: CASSISYQETQYF.